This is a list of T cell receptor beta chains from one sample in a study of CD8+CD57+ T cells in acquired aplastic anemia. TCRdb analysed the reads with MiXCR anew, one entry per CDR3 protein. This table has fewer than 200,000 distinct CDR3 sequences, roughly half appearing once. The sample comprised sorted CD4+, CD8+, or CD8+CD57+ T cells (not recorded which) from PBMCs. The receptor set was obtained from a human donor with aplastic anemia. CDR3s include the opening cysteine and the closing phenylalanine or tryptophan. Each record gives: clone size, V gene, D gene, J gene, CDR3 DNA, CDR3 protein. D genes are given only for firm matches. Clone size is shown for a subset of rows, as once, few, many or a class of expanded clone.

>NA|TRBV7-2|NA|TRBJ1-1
TGTGCCAGCAGCTTAGAACGGAACACTGAAGCTTTCTTT
CASSLERNTEAFF
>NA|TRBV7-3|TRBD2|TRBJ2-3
TGTGCCAGCAGCTTAGTTTGGGGGGGTACCACAGATACGCAGTATTTT
CASSLVWGGTTDTQYF
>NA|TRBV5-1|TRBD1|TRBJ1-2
TGCGCCAGCAGCTTGGGAGGGGGCGCATCTTCTGGCTACACCTTC
CASSLGGGASSGYTF
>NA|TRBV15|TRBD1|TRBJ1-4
TGTGCCACCAGCAGAAGGACAGGGGGTGGTAATGAAAAACTGTTTTTT
CATSRRTGGGNEKLFF
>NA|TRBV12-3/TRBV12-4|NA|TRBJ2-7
TGTGCCAGCAGTAGGGCGGGGCGCGACTACGAGCAGTACTTC
CASSRAGRDYEQYF
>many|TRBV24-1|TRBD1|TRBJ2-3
TGTGCCACCAGTGACCGCGACAGGGCCCATACGCAGTATTTT
CATSDRDRAHTQYF
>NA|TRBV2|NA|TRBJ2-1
TGTGCCAGCATAATCGACGAAGGCGGTGAGCAGTTCTTC
CASIIDEGGEQFF
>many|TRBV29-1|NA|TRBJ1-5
TGCAGCGTCGGACAGATAAATCAGCCCCAGCGTTTT
CSVGQINQPQRF
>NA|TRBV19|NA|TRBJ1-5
TGTGCCAGTAGTATCTGGGGAGATCAGCCCCAGCATTTT
CASSIWGDQPQHF
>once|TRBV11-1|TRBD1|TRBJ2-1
TGTGCCAGCAGCTTAACCAACAGGACAGGGAATGAGCAGTTCTTC
CASSLTNRTGNEQFF
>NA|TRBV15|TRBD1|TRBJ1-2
TGTGCCACCAGCAGAGATCGAGGGGGACAGGGGTATGGCTACACCTTC
CATSRDRGGQGYGYTF
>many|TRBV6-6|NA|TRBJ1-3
TGTGCCAGCAGTTACTCGACAGCTGGAAACACCATATATTTT
CASSYSTAGNTIYF
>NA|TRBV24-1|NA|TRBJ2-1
TGTGCCACCAGTGACGACTCTCGCTCCTACAATGAGCAGTTCTTC
CATSDDSRSYNEQFF
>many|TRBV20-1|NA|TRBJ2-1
TGCAGTGCTAGAGACCCAACTGGGCCAAGGTTGGATGAGCAGTTCTTC
CSARDPTGPRLDEQFF
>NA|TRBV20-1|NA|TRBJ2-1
TGCAGTGCTATTACCGGGTACGATGAGCAGTTCTTC
CSAITGYDEQFF
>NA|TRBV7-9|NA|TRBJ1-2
TGTGCCAGCAGCTTAGCAGGTGGGCTCGATGGCTACACCTTC
CASSLAGGLDGYTF
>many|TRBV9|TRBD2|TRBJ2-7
TGTGCCAGCAGCCAGGGACTAGCGGCGTACGAGCAGTACTTC
CASSQGLAAYEQYF
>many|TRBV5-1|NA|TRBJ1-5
TGCGCCAGCAGCATCGAACAGGTAAGTAGCAATCAGCCCCAGCATTTT
CASSIEQVSSNQPQHF
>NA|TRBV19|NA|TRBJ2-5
TGTGCCAGTAGTATGCGGCTCCCCCAAGAGACCCAGTACTTC
CASSMRLPQETQYF
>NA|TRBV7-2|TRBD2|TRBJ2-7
TGTGCCAGCAGGCCTAGCGGGGGGTCGTCCTACGAGCAGTACTTC
CASRPSGGSSYEQYF
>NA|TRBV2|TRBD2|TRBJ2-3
TGTGCCAGCAGTGGTGGGACTAGCGGGAAAACAGATACGCAGTATTTT
CASSGGTSGKTDTQYF
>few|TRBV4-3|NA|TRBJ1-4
TGCGCCAGCAGCCAAGATCCTCCCATCTTAGCAACTAATGAAAAACTGTTTTTT
CASSQDPPILATNEKLFF
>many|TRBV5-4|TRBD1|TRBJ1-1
TGTGCCAGCAGTCGACAGGGGACCAACACTGAAGCTTTCTTT
CASSRQGTNTEAFF
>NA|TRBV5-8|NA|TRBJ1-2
TGTGCCAGCGGCCAAGGTGCTAACTATGGCTACACCTTC
CASGQGANYGYTF
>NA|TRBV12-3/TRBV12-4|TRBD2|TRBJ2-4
TGTGCCAGCAGTTACAACCGACTAGCGGGAACGAACATTCAGTACTTC
CASSYNRLAGTNIQYF
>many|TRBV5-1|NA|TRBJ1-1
TGCGCCAGCAGGTTGGGGGCCAGCATGAACACTGAAGCTTTCTTT
CASRLGASMNTEAFF
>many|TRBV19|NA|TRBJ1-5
TGTGCCAGTAGTATGTGGCGGGATCAGCCCCAGCATTTT
CASSMWRDQPQHF
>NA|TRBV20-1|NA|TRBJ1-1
TGCAGTGCTAGCGGACTGCTGACTGAAGCTTTCTTT
CSASGLLTEAFF
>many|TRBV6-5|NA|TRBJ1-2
TGTGCCAGCAGTTACTCGGGCCCTAGGGGCTACACCTTC
CASSYSGPRGYTF
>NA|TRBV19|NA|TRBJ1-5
TGTGCCAGTGGGTACGGGAATCAGCCCCAGCATTTT
CASGYGNQPQHF
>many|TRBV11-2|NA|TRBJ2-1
TGTGCCAGCAGCAAACAGGGAGGGGACTTCAGTGAGCAGTTCTTC
CASSKQGGDFSEQFF
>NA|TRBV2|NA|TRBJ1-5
TGTGCCAGCAGTGAAGCGCGGCGCAATCAGCCCCAGCATTTT
CASSEARRNQPQHF
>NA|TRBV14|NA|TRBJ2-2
TGTGCCAGCAGCCACGGCTTGAGAAACACCGGGGAGCTGTTTTTT
CASSHGLRNTGELFF
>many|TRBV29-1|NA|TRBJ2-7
TGCAGCGTCCTAGACGGTACCTACGAGCAGTACTTC
CSVLDGTYEQYF
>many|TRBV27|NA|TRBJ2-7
TGTGCCAGCAAGCCGCAGGGGTACCACGAGCAGTACTTC
CASKPQGYHEQYF
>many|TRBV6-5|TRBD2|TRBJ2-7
TGTGCCAGCAGGGTCGCCGGGACTAGAGCCTACGAGCAGTACTTC
CASRVAGTRAYEQYF
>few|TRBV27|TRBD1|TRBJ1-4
TGTGCCAGCAGTTTATGGGGACAGTTTTCAACTAATGAAAAACTGTTTTTT
CASSLWGQFSTNEKLFF
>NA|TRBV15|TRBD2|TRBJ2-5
TGTGCCACCAGCAGCGGGACTAGCGGGAGGGAGACCCAGTACTTC
CATSSGTSGRETQYF
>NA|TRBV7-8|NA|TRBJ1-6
TGTGCCAGCAGCTTAGGGGAGGGAAGGGCACCCCTCCACTTT
CASSLGEGRAPLHF
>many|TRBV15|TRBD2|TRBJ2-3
TGTGCCACCAGCAGAGGGGGCCCCGGGACTAGCGGGAGGACCACAGATACGCAGTATTTT
CATSRGGPGTSGRTTDTQYF